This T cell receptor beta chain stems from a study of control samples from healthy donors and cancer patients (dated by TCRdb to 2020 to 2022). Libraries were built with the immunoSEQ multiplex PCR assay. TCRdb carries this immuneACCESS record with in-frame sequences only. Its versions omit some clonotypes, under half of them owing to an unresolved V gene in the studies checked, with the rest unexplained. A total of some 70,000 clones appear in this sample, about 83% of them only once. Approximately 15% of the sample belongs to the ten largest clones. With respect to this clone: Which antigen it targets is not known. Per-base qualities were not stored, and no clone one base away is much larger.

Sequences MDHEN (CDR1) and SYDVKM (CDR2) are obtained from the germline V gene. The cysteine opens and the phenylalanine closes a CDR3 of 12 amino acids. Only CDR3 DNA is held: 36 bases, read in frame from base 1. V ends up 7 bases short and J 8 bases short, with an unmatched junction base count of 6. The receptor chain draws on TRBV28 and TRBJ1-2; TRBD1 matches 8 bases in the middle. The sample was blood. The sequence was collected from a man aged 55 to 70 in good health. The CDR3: CASTQTGDGYTF. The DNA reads TGTGCCAGCACCCAGACAGGGGACGGCTACACCTTC.